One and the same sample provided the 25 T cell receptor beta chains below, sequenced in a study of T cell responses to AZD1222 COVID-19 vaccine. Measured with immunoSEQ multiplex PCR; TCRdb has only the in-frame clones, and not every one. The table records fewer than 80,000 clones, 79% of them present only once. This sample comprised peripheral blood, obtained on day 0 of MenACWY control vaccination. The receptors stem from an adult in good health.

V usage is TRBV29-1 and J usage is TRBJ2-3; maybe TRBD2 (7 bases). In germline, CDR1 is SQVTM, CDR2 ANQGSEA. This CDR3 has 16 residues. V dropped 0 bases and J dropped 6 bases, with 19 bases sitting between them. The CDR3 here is CSVEDQGRGSGDTQYF. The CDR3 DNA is TGCAGCGTTGAAGATCAGGGGAGGGGGTCGGGGGATACGCAGTATTTT.

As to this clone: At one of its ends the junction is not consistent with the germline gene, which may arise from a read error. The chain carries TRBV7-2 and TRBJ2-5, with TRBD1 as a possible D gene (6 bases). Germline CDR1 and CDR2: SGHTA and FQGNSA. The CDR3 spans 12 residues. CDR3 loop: CASSPTSGVQHF. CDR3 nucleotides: TGTGCCAGCAGCCCAACGTCAGGGGTGCAGCACTTC.

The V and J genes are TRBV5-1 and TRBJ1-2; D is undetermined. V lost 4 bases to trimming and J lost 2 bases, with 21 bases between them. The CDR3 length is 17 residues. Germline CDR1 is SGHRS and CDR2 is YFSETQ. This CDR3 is CASSPRVTGMGNYGYTF. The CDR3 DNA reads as TGCGCCAGCAGCCCTCGGGTGACTGGGATGGGGAACTATGGCTACACCTTC.

CDR3 DNA: TGTGCCAGTAGTATAGGCCTGGTAAAGTTCTTC. Translating gives CASSIGLVKFF. The V call is TRBV19, the J call TRBJ2-1; D is uncertain. Germline V gene lookup returns CDR1 LNHDA and CDR2 SQIVND (reference sequence). CDR3 length: 11 amino acids. V was shortened by 1 base and J by 14 bases, with 9 bases between the two germline ends.

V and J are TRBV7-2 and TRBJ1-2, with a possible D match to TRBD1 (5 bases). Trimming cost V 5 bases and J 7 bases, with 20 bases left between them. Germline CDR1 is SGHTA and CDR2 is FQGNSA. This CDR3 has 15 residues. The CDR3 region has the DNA TGTGCCAGCAGCACAACGCCAGAGTCAGGGTTTGGCTACACCTTC. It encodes CASSTTPESGFGYTF.

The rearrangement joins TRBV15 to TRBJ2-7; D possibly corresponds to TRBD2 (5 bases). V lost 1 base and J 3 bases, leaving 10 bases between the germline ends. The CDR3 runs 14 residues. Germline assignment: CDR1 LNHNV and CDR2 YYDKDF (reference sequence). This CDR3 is CATSRGRTVYEQYF. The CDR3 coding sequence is TGTGCCACCAGCAGAGGGAGGACGGTCTACGAGCAGTACTTC.

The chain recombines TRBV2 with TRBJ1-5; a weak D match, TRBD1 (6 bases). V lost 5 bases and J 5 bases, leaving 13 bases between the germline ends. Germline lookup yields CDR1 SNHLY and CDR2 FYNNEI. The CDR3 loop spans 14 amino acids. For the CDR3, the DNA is TGTGCCAGCAGTCAGGGGAAACGGGATCAGCCCCAGCATTTT. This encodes CASSQGKRDQPQHF.

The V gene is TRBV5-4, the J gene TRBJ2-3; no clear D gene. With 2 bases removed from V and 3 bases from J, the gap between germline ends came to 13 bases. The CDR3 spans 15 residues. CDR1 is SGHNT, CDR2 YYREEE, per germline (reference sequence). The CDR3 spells CASSLAPTSTDTQYF. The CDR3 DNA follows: TGTGCCAGCAGCTTAGCGCCGACAAGTACAGATACGCAGTATTTT.

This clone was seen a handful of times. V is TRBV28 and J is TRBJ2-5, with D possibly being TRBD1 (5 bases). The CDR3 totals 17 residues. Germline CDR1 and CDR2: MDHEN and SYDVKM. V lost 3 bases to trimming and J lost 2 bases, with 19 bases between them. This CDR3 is CASSFQTGLLGQETQYF. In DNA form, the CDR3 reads TGTGCCAGCAGTTTTCAAACAGGCCTCCTAGGACAAGAGACCCAGTACTTC.

CDR3 amino acids: CASSDSNQPQHF. The CDR3 DNA reads TGTGCCAGCAGTGATAGCAATCAGCCCCAGCATTTT. The genes are TRBV2 and TRBJ1-5; D gene uncertain. This CDR3 is built from 12 residues. The germline V gene encodes CDR1 SNHLY and CDR2 FYNNEI. The germline V and J ends were trimmed by 3 bases and 0 bases, with 0 bases remaining between them.

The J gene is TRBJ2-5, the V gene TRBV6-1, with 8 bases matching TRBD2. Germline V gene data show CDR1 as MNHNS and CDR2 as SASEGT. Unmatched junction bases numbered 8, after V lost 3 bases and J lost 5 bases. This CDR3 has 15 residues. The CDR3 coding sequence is TGTGCCAGCAGTGACAATATGGGCGGGAGGGAGACCCAGTACTTC. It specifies CASSDNMGGRETQYF.

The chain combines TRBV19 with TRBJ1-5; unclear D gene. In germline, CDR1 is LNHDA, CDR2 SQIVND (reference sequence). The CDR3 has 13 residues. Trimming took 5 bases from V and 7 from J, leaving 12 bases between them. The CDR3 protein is CASSFLNDQPQHF. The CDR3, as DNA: TGTGCCAGTAGTTTCCTGAATGACCAGCCCCAGCATTTT.

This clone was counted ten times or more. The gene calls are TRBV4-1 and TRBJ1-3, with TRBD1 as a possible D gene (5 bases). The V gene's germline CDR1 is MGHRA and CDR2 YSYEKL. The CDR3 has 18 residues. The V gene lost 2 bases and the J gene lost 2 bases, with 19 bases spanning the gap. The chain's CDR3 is CASSQRMVGQATGNTIYF. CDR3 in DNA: TGCGCCAGCAGCCAACGGATGGTGGGGCAGGCCACTGGAAACACCATATATTTT.

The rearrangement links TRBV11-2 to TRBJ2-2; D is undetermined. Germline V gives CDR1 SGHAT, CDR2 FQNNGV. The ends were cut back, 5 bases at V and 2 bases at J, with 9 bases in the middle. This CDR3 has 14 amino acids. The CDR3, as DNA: TGTGCCAGCAGCGACGGGTCCAACACCGGGGAGCTGTTTTTT. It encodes CASSDGSNTGELFF.

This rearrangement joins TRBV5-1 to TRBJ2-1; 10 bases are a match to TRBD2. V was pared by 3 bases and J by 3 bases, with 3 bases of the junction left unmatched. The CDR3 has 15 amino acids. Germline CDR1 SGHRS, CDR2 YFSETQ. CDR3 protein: CASSSTSGYYNEQFF. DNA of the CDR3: TGCGCCAGCAGCTCGACTAGCGGGTACTACAATGAGCAGTTCTTC.

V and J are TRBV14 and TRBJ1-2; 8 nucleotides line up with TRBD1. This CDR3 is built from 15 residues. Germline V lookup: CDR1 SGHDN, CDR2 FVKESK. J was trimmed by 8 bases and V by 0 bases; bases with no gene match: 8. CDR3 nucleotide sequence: TGTGCCAGCAGCCAAGAGTTAGGACAGGGCGGCGGCTACACCTTC. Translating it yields CASSQELGQGGGYTF.

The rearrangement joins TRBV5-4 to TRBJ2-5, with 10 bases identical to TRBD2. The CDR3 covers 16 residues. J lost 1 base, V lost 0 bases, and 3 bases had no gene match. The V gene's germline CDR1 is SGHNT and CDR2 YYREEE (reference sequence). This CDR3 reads CASSLEVAGGQETQYF. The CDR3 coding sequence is TGTGCCAGCAGCTTGGAGGTAGCGGGGGGCCAAGAGACCCAGTACTTC.

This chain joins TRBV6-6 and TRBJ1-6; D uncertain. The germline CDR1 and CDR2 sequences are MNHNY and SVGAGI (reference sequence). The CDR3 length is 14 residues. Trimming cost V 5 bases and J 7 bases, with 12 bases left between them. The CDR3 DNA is TGTGCCAGCAGTCCCCGGGCCGGGAATTCACCCCTCCACTTT. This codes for CASSPRAGNSPLHF.

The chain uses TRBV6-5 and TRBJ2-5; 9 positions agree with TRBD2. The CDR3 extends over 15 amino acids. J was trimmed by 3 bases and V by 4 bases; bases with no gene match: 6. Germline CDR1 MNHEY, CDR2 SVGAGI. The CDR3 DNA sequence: TGTGCCAGCAGTTCACCTAGCGGGGTTGAAGAGACCCAGTACTTC. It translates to CASSSPSGVEETQYF.

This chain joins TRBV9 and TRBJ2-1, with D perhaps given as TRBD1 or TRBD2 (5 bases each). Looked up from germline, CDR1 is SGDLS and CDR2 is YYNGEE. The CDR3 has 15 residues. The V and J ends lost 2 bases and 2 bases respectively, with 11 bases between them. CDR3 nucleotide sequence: TGTGCCAGCAGCGTCCGGGACGCCCCCTACAATGAGCAGTTCTTC. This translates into CASSVRDAPYNEQFF.

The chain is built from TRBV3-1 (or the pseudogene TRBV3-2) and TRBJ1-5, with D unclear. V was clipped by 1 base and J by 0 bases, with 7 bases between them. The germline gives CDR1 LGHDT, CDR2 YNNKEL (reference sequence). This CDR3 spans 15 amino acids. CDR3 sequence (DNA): TGTGCCAGCAGCCAAGGGGCAGGTAGCAATCAGCCCCAGCATTTT. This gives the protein CASSQGAGSNQPQHF.

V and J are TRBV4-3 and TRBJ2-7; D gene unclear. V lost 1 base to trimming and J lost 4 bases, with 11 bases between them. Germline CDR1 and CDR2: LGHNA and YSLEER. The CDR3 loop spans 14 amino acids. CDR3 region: CASSQGTGRYEQYF. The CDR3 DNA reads TGCGCCAGCAGCCAAGGTACGGGTCGGTACGAGCAGTACTTC.

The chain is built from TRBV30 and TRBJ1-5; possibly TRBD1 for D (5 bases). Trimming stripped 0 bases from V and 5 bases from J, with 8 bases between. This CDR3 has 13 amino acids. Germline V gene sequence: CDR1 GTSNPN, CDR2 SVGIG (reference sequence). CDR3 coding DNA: TGTGCCTGGAGTGTAAGGGGTTATCAGCCCCAGCATTTT. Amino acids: CAWSVRGYQPQHF.

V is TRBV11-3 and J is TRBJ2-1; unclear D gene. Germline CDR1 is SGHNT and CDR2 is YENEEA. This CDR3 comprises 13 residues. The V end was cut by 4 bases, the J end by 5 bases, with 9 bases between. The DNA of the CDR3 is TGTGCCAGCAGCTCGCAACCCGACAATGAGCAGTTCTTC. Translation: CASSSQPDNEQFF.

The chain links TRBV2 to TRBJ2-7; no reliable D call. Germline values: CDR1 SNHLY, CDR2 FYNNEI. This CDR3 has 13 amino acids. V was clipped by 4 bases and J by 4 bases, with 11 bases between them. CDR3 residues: CASSARPGYEQYF. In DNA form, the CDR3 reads TGTGCCAGCAGTGCGCGGCCAGGTTACGAGCAGTACTTC.